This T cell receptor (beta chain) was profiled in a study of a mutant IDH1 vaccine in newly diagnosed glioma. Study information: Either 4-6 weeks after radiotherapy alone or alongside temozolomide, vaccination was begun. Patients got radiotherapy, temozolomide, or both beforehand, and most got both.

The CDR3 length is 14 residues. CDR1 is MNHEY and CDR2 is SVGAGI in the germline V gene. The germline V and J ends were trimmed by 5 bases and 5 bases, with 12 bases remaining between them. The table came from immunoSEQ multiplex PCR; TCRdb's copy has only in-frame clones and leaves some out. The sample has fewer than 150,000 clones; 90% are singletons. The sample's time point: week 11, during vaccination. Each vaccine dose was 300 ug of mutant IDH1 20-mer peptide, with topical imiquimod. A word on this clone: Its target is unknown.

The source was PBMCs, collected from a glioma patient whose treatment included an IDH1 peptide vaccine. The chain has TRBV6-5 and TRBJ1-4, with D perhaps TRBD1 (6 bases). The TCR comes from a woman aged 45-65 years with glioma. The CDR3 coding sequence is TGTGCCAGCAGTGCACAGGGAGGCAATGAAAAACTGTTTTTT. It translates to CASSAQGGNEKLFF.